This T cell receptor beta chain was sequenced for a study of cytomegalovirus exposure and HLA in healthy donors. This CDR3 comprises 13 residues. J was trimmed by 4 bases and V by 1 base; bases with no gene match: 3. Germline CDR1 and CDR2: GTSNPN and SVGIG (reference sequence). With regard to this clone: Its antigen is undetermined.

Researchers ran the PCR with 60 Vbeta and 13 Jbeta primers. Generated by immunoSEQ multiplex PCR, the TCRdb table keeps only in-frame clones and is missing some. Seen here are under 250,000 clones, roughly 85% observed once, and the top ten hold over 2%. Study results and limitations: Researchers reported that a few CMV-associated chains were confirmed in vitro as CMV antigen-specific. When analyzed later, a missense DCLRE1C variant was found to be linked to TCR beta V- and J-gene trimming.

Input material: PBMCs. The chain couples TRBV30 to TRBJ1-1, with 7 bases aligning to TRBD1. The sequence derives from a woman between 45 and 60 years old in good health and CMV-seronegative. This CDR3 is CAWSDRGSTEAFF. CDR3 DNA sequence: TGTGCCTGGAGTGACAGGGGTAGCACTGAAGCTTTCTTT.